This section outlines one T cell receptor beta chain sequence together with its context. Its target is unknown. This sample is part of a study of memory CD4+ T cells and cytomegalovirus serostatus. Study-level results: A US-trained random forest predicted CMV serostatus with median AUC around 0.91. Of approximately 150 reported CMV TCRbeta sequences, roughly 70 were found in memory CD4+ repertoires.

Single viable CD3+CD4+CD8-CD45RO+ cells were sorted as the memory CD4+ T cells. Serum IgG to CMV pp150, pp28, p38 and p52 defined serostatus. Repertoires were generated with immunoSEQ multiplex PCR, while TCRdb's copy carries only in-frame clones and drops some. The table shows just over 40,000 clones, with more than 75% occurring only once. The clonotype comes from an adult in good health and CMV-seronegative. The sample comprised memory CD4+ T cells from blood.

The CDR3 spells CASSPGLAGGLLAKNIQYF. In DNA, the CDR3 is TGTGCCAGCAGCCCCGGACTAGCGGGGGGGTTACTAGCCAAAAACATTCAGTACTTC. The V and J genes are TRBV14 and TRBJ2-4, with 15 bases that match TRBD2. The CDR3 contains 19 residues. CDR1 is SGHDN, CDR2 FVKESK, per germline. With 4 bases clipped from V and 0 bases from J, the junction kept 7 bases outside the gene matches.